The clone carrying this T cell receptor (beta chain) showed up just once. This sequence may be a read error, since a much larger clone differs from it by one base. In germline, CDR1 is SEHNR, CDR2 FQNEAQ (reference sequence). V gave up 1 base and J gave up 6 bases, with 12 bases separating them. This CDR3 region has 15 residues. As to time point: patch test 2, 6 weeks after DPC sensitization. Treatment noted: therapeutic diphenylcyclopropenone sensitization with weekly scalp DPC. MiXCR, applied by TCRdb to the RACE reads, yields one record per CDR3 protein. The profile covers a few hundred thousand distinct CDR3 sequences, with about 6% appearing a single time and 5% to 6% taken by the ten largest. The data were taken from a study of human T cells and chemical hapten exposure.

J is TRBJ1-4 and V is TRBV7-9; no clear D. Source: whole blood, taken in connection with sensitization to the hapten diphenylcyclopropenone (DPC). The receptor was isolated from a woman aged 18-35 years with alopecia areata. Some clones in this sample may be carry-over from other donors' samples. The CDR3 region is CASSLEGQIDEKLFF. The CDR3, as DNA: TGTGCCAGCAGCTTAGAGGGCCAGATAGATGAAAAACTGTTTTTT.